A selection of T cell receptor beta chains follows, all from one sample in a study of cytomegalovirus exposure and HLA in healthy donors. Sequencing was performed with immunoSEQ multiplex PCR; in TCRdb, only in-frame clones are kept and a portion is missing. The sample includes 250,000 to 350,000 clones, about nine tenths seen only once; the top ten take around 3.7%. The sample was PBMCs. The receptors were sampled from a middle-aged man in good health and CMV-seropositive. CDR3s include the opening cysteine and the closing phenylalanine or tryptophan. The D gene is left open where the match is weak. The size entry is marked missing in some rows and otherwise reads once, few, many or a size class.

J,size,D,V,DNA,CDR3
TRBJ2-5,NA,NA,TRBV18,TGTGCCAGCTCACAATTCGCGACGGGTAGAGAGACCCAGTACTTC,CASSQFATGRETQYF
TRBJ1-6,NA,NA,TRBV9,TGTGCCAGCAGCCCTACCACTGGTAATTCACCCCTCCACTTT,CASSPTTGNSPLHF
TRBJ1-5,NA,NA,TRBV7-2,TGTGCCAGCAGCTTAACGGGGTCCTGGACGGGCCAGCCCCAGCATTTT,CASSLTGSWTGQPQHF
TRBJ1-5,NA,NA,TRBV27,TGTGCCAGCAGTTTATGGGGAGGGGTTAGCAATCAGCCCCAGCATTTT,CASSLWGGVSNQPQHF
TRBJ1-2,NA,NA,TRBV9,TGTGCCAGCAGCGTAGCTAACCGGTTATCGAGTGGCTACACCTTC,CASSVANRLSSGYTF
TRBJ2-7,NA,NA,TRBV6-6,TGTGCCAGCAGTTACTCGCCCGGAGGCTCCTACGAGCAGTACTTC,CASSYSPGGSYEQYF
TRBJ2-5,NA,TRBD1,TRBV2,TGTGCCAGCAACCGACAGGGGCAAGAGACCCAGTACTTC,CASNRQGQETQYF
TRBJ1-2,few,NA,TRBV28,TGTGCCAGCACTGCTGGCCCGGCGGGATACACCTTC,CASTAGPAGYTF
TRBJ2-2,once,TRBD2,TRBV19,TGTGCCAGTAGTATAGCCCCGGGACTAGCGGACAACACCGGGGAGCTGTTTTTT,CASSIAPGLADNTGELFF
TRBJ2-5,NA,TRBD1,TRBV2,TGTGCCAGCAGTGGAGGGGGCGCGGGGACCCAGTACTTC,CASSGGGAGTQYF
TRBJ2-2,NA,TRBD2,TRBV10-3,TGTGCCATTGGGGCGGGGGCGAACACCGGGGAGCTGTTTTTT,CAIGAGANTGELFF
TRBJ2-7,NA,NA,TRBV27,TGTGCCAGCAGTTTATCGATACAGGGTCTATCCTACGAGCAGTACTTC,CASSLSIQGLSYEQYF
TRBJ1-4,NA,NA,TRBV7-2,TGTGCCAGCAGCTTAGCAGCGGCAGGGGATGAAAAACTGTTTTTT,CASSLAAAGDEKLFF
TRBJ1-1,NA,TRBD1,TRBV19,TGTGCCAGTCTGCGTCGTGGGACAGGGGGTTTTATACTGGGCACTGAAGCTTTCTTT,CASLRRGTGGFILGTEAFF
TRBJ1-2,NA,NA,TRBV19,TGTGCCAGTAGTATAGCTTCTCAGAACAACTATGGCTACACCTTC,CASSIASQNNYGYTF
TRBJ1-1,NA,NA,TRBV6-6,TGTGCCAGCAGCCCGTTTGACACTGAAGCTTTCTTT,CASSPFDTEAFF
TRBJ2-2,NA,NA,TRBV5-4,TGTGCCAGCAGCTCGGACTTAAACACCGGGGAGCTGTTTTTT,CASSSDLNTGELFF
TRBJ1-5,NA,TRBD1,TRBV6-1,TGTGCCAGCAGTTCGCCGACAGGGCTGGGACAGCCCCAGCATTTT,CASSSPTGLGQPQHF